What follows are 29 T cell receptor beta chains derived from one specimen sequenced in a study of blood T cell repertoires in COVID-19. TCRdb's copy holds only in-frame clones and misses some; the assay was immunoSEQ multiplex PCR. This table has 130,000 or so clones, 80% to 90% appearing once. Sequencing was performed on peripheral blood. Every receptor here comes from a man aged 55-75 years with active or convalescent COVID-19.

The rearrangement joins TRBV4-1 to TRBJ2-5, with TRBD2 matching 14 bases. V lost 4 bases to trimming and J lost 2 bases; unmatched junction nucleotides: 9. The CDR3 runs 18 residues. Germline values: CDR1 MGHRA, CDR2 YSYEKL. CDR3 residues: CASSRGLAGVLWQETQYF. The DNA for the CDR3 is TGCGCCAGCAGCCGGGGACTAGCGGGAGTTCTTTGGCAAGAGACCCAGTACTTC.

This CDR3 reads CASSLARLAGGSGETQYF. In DNA form, the CDR3 reads TGTGCCAGCAGCTTAGCGCGTCTAGCGGGAGGGAGTGGAGAGACCCAGTACTTC. V is TRBV7-2 and J is TRBJ2-5; 12 bases are a match to TRBD2. Germline CDR1 SGHTA, CDR2 FQGNSA. The CDR3 runs 18 residues. J lost 4 bases, V lost 0 bases, and 9 bases had no gene match.

This chain connects TRBV6-5 to TRBJ2-3; weak D call: TRBD2 (5 bases). The CDR3 is 14 amino acids. From germline, CDR1 is MNHEY and CDR2 SVGAGI. V dropped 5 bases and J dropped 0 bases, with 9 bases sitting between them. CDR3 region: CASSSRGSTDTQYF. The CDR3, as DNA: TGTGCCAGCAGTAGCCGGGGTAGCACAGATACGCAGTATTTT.

This chain uses TRBV5-3 with TRBJ1-4; tentatively, D is TRBD1 (6 bases). TRBV5-3 is an ORF; its function is uncertain. The CDR3 runs 14 residues. The V and J ends lost 0 bases and 6 bases respectively, with 9 bases between them. CDR3 in DNA: TGTGCCAGAAGCTTGGGGCAGGGGCATGAAAAACTGTTTTTT. Its protein product is CARSLGQGHEKLFF.

This chain joins TRBV2 and TRBJ1-5; perhaps TRBD1 as D (5 bases). CDR3 length: 13 residues. V gave up 8 bases and J gave up 2 bases, with 10 bases separating them. Germline V gene data show CDR1 as SNHLY and CDR2 as FYNNEI. The CDR3 here is CASQGSGNQPQHF. The CDR3 DNA follows: TGTGCCAGCCAGGGATCGGGCAATCAGCCCCAGCATTTT.

V is TRBV10-2 and J is TRBJ1-4; 11 bases agree with TRBD1. J lost 3 bases, V lost 3 bases, and 6 bases had no gene match. The CDR3 runs to 17 residues. The germline V gene has CDR1 WSHSY and CDR2 SAAADI. The CDR3, as DNA: TGCGCCAGCAGTGACCGGGACAGGGGGGTCGCTAATGAAAAACTGTTTTTT. Translation gives CASSDRDRGVANEKLFF.

The rearrangement joins TRBV6-2 or TRBV6-3 to TRBJ2-7, with 10 bases that match TRBD2. Trimming took 4 bases from V and 2 from J; bases not matched to a gene: 5. The CDR3 is 15 residues long. CDR1 is MNHEY and CDR2 is SVGEGT in the germline V gene. This CDR3 reads CASSSPLAGPYEQYF. In DNA, the CDR3 is TGTGCCAGCAGTTCCCCACTAGCGGGGCCCTACGAGCAGTACTTC.

This chain links TRBV5-1 with TRBJ1-3, with TRBD1 matching 12 bases. V was clipped by 3 bases and J by 2 bases; unmatched bases: 3. The CDR3 extends over 16 amino acids. Germline CDR1 is SGHRS and CDR2 is YFSETQ. CDR3 residues: CASSWGQGATGNTIYF. The DNA for the CDR3 is TGCGCCAGCAGCTGGGGACAGGGGGCAACTGGAAACACCATATATTTT.

The chain joins TRBV2 to TRBJ1-5; possible D gene TRBD1, 5 bases. The V end was cut by 4 bases, the J end by 6 bases, with 16 bases between. The germline gives CDR1 SNHLY, CDR2 FYNNEI. The CDR3 spans 15 residues. CDR3 coding DNA: TGTGCCAGCAGTGTACCTCCAGGGAGGGGTCAGCCCCAGCATTTT. It encodes CASSVPPGRGQPQHF. Complete variable domain (other parts from reference TRBV2 and TRBJ1-5): EPEVTQTPSHQVTQMGQEVILRCVPISNHLYFYWYRQILGQKVEFLVSFYNNEISEKSEIFDDQFSVERPDGSNFTLKIRSTKLEDSAMYFCASSVPPGRGQPQHFGDGTRLSIL.

There are a few counts of this clone. V is TRBV6-2 or TRBV6-3 and J is TRBJ1-1, with unresolved D. CDR1 and CDR2 (germline): MNHEY, SVGEGT. Trimming cost V 6 bases and J 3 bases, with 14 bases left between them. This CDR3 spans 14 amino acids. The CDR3 region is CASSRSGRDTEAFF. The CDR3 DNA reads TGTGCCAGCAGCCGGAGCGGGAGGGACACTGAAGCTTTCTTT.

The gene calls are TRBV5-1 and TRBJ2-2; 10 bases align to TRBD2. The germline CDR1 and CDR2 sequences are SGHRS and YFSETQ. The CDR3 loop spans 15 amino acids. V dropped 4 bases and J dropped 3; count of bases not matched to a gene: 3. Written as DNA, the CDR3 is TGCGCCAGCAGCCTGACTAGCGGGCACACCGGGGAGCTGTTTTTT. Protein product: CASSLTSGHTGELFF.

The J gene is TRBJ2-7, the V gene TRBV13; D gene uncertain. The germline gives CDR1 PRHDT, CDR2 FYEKMQ (reference sequence). This CDR3 has 12 amino acids. V was shortened by 5 bases and J by 6 bases, with 11 bases between the two germline ends. The CDR3 reads CASSPSGSEQYF. The CDR3 DNA follows: TGTGCCAGCAGCCCTTCAGGTTCCGAGCAGTACTTC.

The genes are TRBV7-8 and TRBJ1-4, with D possibly matching TRBD1 (5 bases). With 5 bases removed from V and 3 bases from J, the gap between germline ends came to 16 bases. The CDR3 runs to 16 residues. The V gene's germline CDR1 is SGHVS and CDR2 FQNEAQ. The CDR3 is CASSMTAQGANEKLFF. CDR3 nucleotide sequence: TGTGCCAGCAGCATGACAGCTCAAGGAGCTAATGAAAAACTGTTTTTT.

The chain carries TRBV9 and TRBJ2-3; 10 positions agree with TRBD2. The CDR3 spans 16 residues. V was clipped by 4 bases and J by 5 bases; unmatched bases: 10. CDR1 and CDR2 (germline): SGDLS, YYNGEE. CDR3 nucleotide sequence: TGTGCCAGCAGCCCCCAGGGAGCGGGAGGGGGAGATACGCAGTATTTT. Residues: CASSPQGAGGGDTQYF.

This clone has a single count. The chain has TRBV6-5 and TRBJ2-3, with D maybe TRBD2 (7 bases). The CDR3 contains 16 residues. CDR1 is MNHEY and CDR2 is SVGAGI in the germline V gene. With 0 bases removed from V and 10 bases from J, the gap between germline ends came to 20 bases. The DNA of the CDR3 is TGTGCCAGCAGTTACTCGACACAGGGAGGGCGTATAGCGCAGTATTTT. It encodes CASSYSTQGGRIAQYF.

This clone appeared once. The chain has TRBV28 and TRBJ1-2; maybe TRBD1 (6 bases). Germline-derived CDR1 and CDR2 are MDHEN and SYDVKM. Trimming removed 1 base from V and 4 bases from J, with 10 bases in between. The CDR3 contains 14 residues. The CDR3 DNA reads as TGTGCCAGCAGTTTATCTGGACAGATCTATGGCTACACCTTC. This codes for CASSLSGQIYGYTF.

The chain couples TRBV7-8 to TRBJ1-5, with no clear D. V was pared by 2 bases and J by 0 bases, with 8 bases between. The V gene's germline CDR1 is SGHVS and CDR2 FQNEAQ. The CDR3 length is 15 residues. The CDR3 DNA sequence: TGTGCCAGCAGCTTATCCGGTGGTAGCAATCAGCCCCAGCATTTT. Translated, it gives CASSLSGGSNQPQHF.

V and J are TRBV28 and TRBJ1-2; 7 bases fit TRBD1. Germline V CDR1 and CDR2: MDHEN, SYDVKM. This CDR3 has 15 amino acids. V lost 7 bases, J lost 4 bases, and 12 bases stayed unmatched. The CDR3 sequence is CASTSTGSGSYGYTF. For the CDR3, the DNA is TGTGCCAGCACCTCGACAGGGTCTGGAAGCTATGGCTACACCTTC.

This clone was detected a few times. The chain couples TRBV6-2 or TRBV6-3 to TRBJ2-1; TRBD1 agrees at 7 bases. The length of the CDR3 is 16 residues. The germline V gene has CDR1 MNHEY and CDR2 SVGEGT. Trimming at V came to 2 bases and at J to 8 bases, leaving 12 bases not matched to a gene. The CDR3 DNA follows: TGTGCCAGCAGTTACGTTTTGGGTGACAGGGCCGATGAGCAGTTCTTC. It encodes CASSYVLGDRADEQFF.

The gene calls are TRBV4-3 and TRBJ1-2; D gene uncertain. This CDR3 region has 15 residues. V dropped 0 bases and J dropped 8 bases, with 16 bases sitting between them. CDR1 is LGHNA, CDR2 YSLEER, per germline. The CDR3 loop reads CASSQDYGISGGYTF. In nucleotides, the CDR3 is TGCGCCAGCAGCCAAGATTACGGGATTTCGGGAGGCTACACCTTC.

The chain joins TRBV27 to TRBJ2-1; TRBD2 agrees at 10 bases. Germline CDR1 and CDR2: MNHEY and SMNVEV (reference sequence). The CDR3 contains 15 residues. Germline trimming cut 5 bases from V and 5 bases from J; bases unmatched to any gene: 6. CDR3 in amino acids: CASSQSGRVDNEQFF. The CDR3 DNA reads as TGTGCCAGCAGTCAGAGCGGGAGGGTTGACAATGAGCAGTTCTTC.

The chain links TRBV11-2 to TRBJ1-2; possibly TRBD1 for D (5 bases). In germline, CDR1 is SGHAT, CDR2 FQNNGV. V was shortened by 1 base and J by 2 bases, with 11 bases between the two germline ends. CDR3 length: 15 residues. Here the CDR3 DNA reads TGTGCCAGCAGCTTAGTAAAGGGGTGGAACTATGGCTACACCTTC. Translated, it gives CASSLVKGWNYGYTF.

The CDR3 DNA reads TGCGCCAGCCGATTCGGCGGAGGGGCAGATACGCAGTATTTT. Amino acid sequence: CASRFGGGADTQYF. The chain couples TRBV4-1 to TRBJ2-3; a weak D match, TRBD2 (6 bases). CDR1 is MGHRA, CDR2 YSYEKL, per germline. Between the trimmed V and J ends, which lost 8 bases and 4 bases, there was a span of 16 bases. CDR3 length equals 14 residues.

The chain is built from TRBV6-1 and TRBJ1-2; no firm D call. Germline CDR1 is MNHNS and CDR2 is SASEGT. V was trimmed by 4 bases and J by 7 bases, leaving 22 bases between them. The CDR3 consists of 16 residues. The DNA of the CDR3 is TGTGCCAGCAGTGGCCAAGAGTTTCTCCCCAGCGCTGGCTACACCTTC. Protein: CASSGQEFLPSAGYTF.

This clone was seen once. This chain links TRBV27 with TRBJ2-7, with TRBD2 identical over 7 bases. CDR3 length: 16 residues. The ends lost 0 bases at V and 3 bases at J; junction bases unmatched: 8. CDR1 is MNHEY, CDR2 SMNVEV, per germline (reference sequence). The CDR3 coding sequence is TGTGCCAGCAGTTTATCACAGCGGGGACCTTACTACGAGCAGTACTTC. Translation: CASSLSQRGPYYEQYF.

V and J are TRBV15 and TRBJ1-4; D not resolved. V dropped 5 bases and J dropped 5 bases, with 15 bases sitting between them. Germline V gives CDR1 LNHNV, CDR2 YYDKDF (reference sequence). This CDR3 is built from 15 residues. The CDR3 DNA reads TGTGCCACCAGCTCAGAGATACAGCTAAATGAAAAACTGTTTTTT. Translation gives CATSSEIQLNEKLFF.

DNA for the CDR3: TGTGCCAGCAGCAAAGTTAGAACAGGGCGAGAAGCTAACTATGGCTACACCTTC. As protein: CASSKVRTGREANYGYTF. This chain joins TRBV21-1 and TRBJ1-2; TRBD1, the D gene given by the table, was not confirmed from the DNA. TRBV21-1 is a pseudogene. This CDR3 has 18 amino acids.

The chain employs TRBV5-4 and TRBJ1-3; TRBD1 might be the D (6 bases). From germline, CDR1 is SGHNT and CDR2 YYREEE (reference sequence). The CDR3 is made up of 13 amino acids. The V gene lost 0 bases and the J gene lost 8 bases, with 9 bases spanning the gap. CDR3 sequence reads: CASSLGWTDTIYF. CDR3 sequence (DNA): TGTGCCAGCAGCTTGGGCTGGACAGACACCATATATTTT.

The gene calls are TRBV6-1 and TRBJ1-1; the D is unclear. Germline V gene sequence: CDR1 MNHNS, CDR2 SASEGT. The CDR3 length is 13 residues. Trimming left V 3 bases short and J 3 bases short, with 8 bases between. The CDR3 here is CASSEESYTEAFF. CDR3 DNA: TGTGCCAGCAGTGAGGAGAGTTACACTGAAGCTTTCTTT.